Following are 27 T cell receptor beta chains from one sample sequenced in a study of cytomegalovirus exposure and HLA in healthy donors. PCR primers comprised 60 Vbeta and 13 Jbeta primers. Profiling relied on immunoSEQ multiplex PCR, and the TCRdb table lists in-frame clones only, not all of them. The table includes 80,000 to 100,000 clones, roughly 70% detected once. Sequenced sample: PBMCs. The receptor set was obtained from a middle-aged man in good health and CMV-seronegative.

This chain links TRBV7-9 with TRBJ2-2; TRBD1 might be the D (5 bases). The V end lost 6 bases, the J end lost 6 bases, and 14 bases lay between the germline ends. Germline lookup yields CDR1 SEHNR and CDR2 FQNEAQ (reference sequence). The CDR3 extends over 14 amino acids. The CDR3 protein is CASRKGQTPGELFF. DNA for the CDR3: TGTGCCAGCAGAAAAGGACAAACACCCGGGGAGCTGTTTTTT.

This clone showed up just a few times. V gene TRBV28 combines with J gene TRBJ1-1; 7 nucleotides line up with TRBD1. Germline V gene sequence: CDR1 MDHEN, CDR2 SYDVKM. V shed 9 bases and J 2 bases; nucleotides not matched to a gene: 12. The CDR3 has 15 amino acids. The CDR3 loop reads CASTKDRVRNTEAFF. The CDR3 bases are TGTGCCAGTACCAAAGACAGGGTACGAAACACTGAAGCTTTCTTT.

The gene calls are TRBV6-1 and TRBJ2-1, with TRBD1 matching over 8 bases. Trimming at V came to 7 bases and at J to 3 bases, leaving 8 bases not matched to a gene. The CDR3 sequence is 15 residues long. Germline V CDR1 and CDR2: MNHNS, SASEGT. The CDR3 is CASNLGTGGYNEQFF. CDR3 DNA: TGTGCCAGCAATCTCGGTACAGGGGGCTACAATGAGCAGTTCTTC.

The chain employs TRBV29-1 and TRBJ2-5; D possibly corresponds to TRBD2 (5 bases). The CDR3 extends over 12 amino acids. The germline V gene has CDR1 SQVTM and CDR2 ANQGSEA. Deletions cut 2 bases from V and 2 bases from J, with 6 bases between. As DNA, the CDR3 is TGCAGCGTTGAAACGGGACAAGAGACCCAGTACTTC. Residues: CSVETGQETQYF.

This clone was seen just once. This chain links TRBV6-1 with TRBJ1-4; D is possibly TRBD1 (5 bases). Germline CDR1 reads MNHNS; CDR2 reads SASEGT. Trimming shortened V by 4 bases and J by 3 bases, and 24 bases separated the two germline ends. The CDR3 sequence is 19 residues long. CDR3 sequence (DNA): TGTGCCAGCAGTGCATACGGGACTTTTGACCGCAGAGCTAATGAAAAACTGTTTTTT. Translated: CASSAYGTFDRRANEKLFF.

The chain's CDR3 is CASSHSGSTDTQYF. In DNA form, the CDR3 reads TGTGCCAGCAGTCATAGCGGGAGCACAGATACGCAGTATTTT. This sequence joins TRBV6-1 and TRBJ2-3, with 7 positions matching TRBD2. Trimming at V came to 5 bases and at J to 0 bases, leaving 2 bases not matched to a gene. There are 14 residues in the CDR3. The V gene's germline CDR1 is MNHNS and CDR2 SASEGT.

The chain joins TRBV27 to TRBJ2-2, with 10 bases that match TRBD1. Germline loops: CDR1 MNHEY, CDR2 SMNVEV (reference sequence). The CDR3 sequence is 18 residues long. V lost 6 bases and J lost 0; bases outside the gene matches: 10. DNA of the CDR3: TGTGCCAGCAGAACCGGGACAGGGGCCCAAACGAACACCGGGGAGCTGTTTTTT. Translating it yields CASRTGTGAQTNTGELFF.

This chain uses TRBV4-2 with TRBJ2-3; maybe TRBD2 (7 bases). Trimming left V 4 bases short and J 6 bases short, with 29 bases between. This CDR3 region has 19 residues. Germline V gives CDR1 LGHNA, CDR2 YNFKEQ. The CDR3 sequence: CASSPREGGQAGWGDTQYF. For the CDR3, the DNA is TGTGCCAGCAGCCCTAGAGAAGGGGGACAAGCGGGGTGGGGGGATACGCAGTATTTT.

The chain recombines TRBV7-8 with TRBJ2-7, with 8 nucleotides matching TRBD2. Unmatched junction bases numbered 10, after V lost 4 bases and J lost 2 bases. From germline, CDR1 is SGHVS and CDR2 FQNEAQ. This CDR3 is built from 16 residues. For the CDR3, the DNA is TGTGCCAGCAGCTCACAGCCGGGACTAGGAGCCTACGAGCAGTACTTC. It is translated as CASSSQPGLGAYEQYF. Full variable domain (missing parts from reference TRBV7-8 and TRBJ2-7): GAGVSQSPRYKVAKRGQDVALRCDPISGHVSLFWYQQALGQGPEFLTYFQNEAQLDKSGLPSDRFFAERPEGSVSTLKIQRTQQEDSAVYLCASSSQPGLGAYEQYFGPGTRLTVT.

CDR3 in DNA: TGTGCCAGCAGCCCTTATACAGCGGCCTCCTACGAGCAGTACTTC. Translated: CASSPYTAASYEQYF. V and J are TRBV28 and TRBJ2-7, with TRBD2 as a possible D gene (5 bases). The CDR3 sequence is 15 residues long. The V end was cut by 6 bases, the J end by 0 bases, with 15 bases between. CDR1 and CDR2 (germline): MDHEN, SYDVKM.

The V gene is TRBV29-1, the J gene TRBJ1-5, with a possible D match to TRBD1 (5 bases). V lost 7 bases, J lost 0 bases, and 13 bases lay in between. This CDR3 region has 14 residues. CDR1 and CDR2 from the germline V gene are SQVTM and ANQGSEA. CDR3 coding DNA: TGCAGCGCCCAGGGTCGAGATAGCAATCAGCCCCAGCATTTT. Translated, it gives CSAQGRDSNQPQHF.

J is TRBJ1-1 and V is TRBV18; 9 bases map to TRBD1. CDR3 length: 18 residues. J was trimmed by 4 bases and V by 2 bases; bases with no gene match: 14. In germline, CDR1 is KGHSH, CDR2 LQKENI. CDR3 sequence (DNA): TGTGCCAGCTCACCATACATGTCGGACAGGGGTATGGGCACTGAAGCTTTCTTT. It specifies CASSPYMSDRGMGTEAFF.

This chain connects TRBV10-3 to TRBJ2-1; D possibly corresponds to TRBD1 (6 bases). The CDR3 length is 13 residues. Germline V gene sequence: CDR1 ENHRY, CDR2 SYGVKD. V lost 4 bases and J 4 bases, leaving 8 bases between the germline ends. CDR3 region: CAISVRGYNEQFF. In DNA form, the CDR3 reads TGTGCCATCAGTGTCAGGGGTTACAATGAGCAGTTCTTC.

This clone was picked up a small number of times. The chain recombines TRBV19 with TRBJ2-7, with unresolved D. The CDR3 has 16 amino acids. Germline V CDR1 and CDR2: LNHDA, SQIVND (reference sequence). The V end was cut by 6 bases, the J end by 2 bases, with 20 bases between. This CDR3 is CASRSQTSRGAYEQYF. The CDR3 DNA sequence: TGTGCCAGTAGAAGCCAAACGTCGAGAGGAGCCTACGAGCAGTACTTC.

On this clone: Sequence at one end of the junction differs from germline and may be a read error. CDR3 amino acids: CASSPGLGNNEQFF. The CDR3 DNA follows: TGTGCTAGCAGCCCGGGACTGGGAAACAATGAGCAGTTCTTC. The V call is TRBV7-7, the J call TRBJ2-1; possible D gene TRBD2, 6 bases. Germline V gene data show CDR1 as SSHAT and CDR2 as FNYEAQ (reference sequence). The CDR3 is made up of 14 amino acids.

The chain is built from TRBV7-2 and TRBJ2-7; TRBD2 agrees at 15 bases. The CDR3 sequence is 18 residues long. In germline, CDR1 is SGHTA, CDR2 FQGNSA. V gave up 1 base and J gave up 4 bases; unmatched junction bases: 8. CDR3 sequence reads: CASSLVGGLAGGLYEQYF. Here the CDR3 DNA reads TGTGCCAGCAGCTTAGTGGGCGGACTAGCGGGGGGGCTATACGAGCAGTACTTC.

This clone was observed once. This rearrangement joins TRBV18 to TRBJ2-5, with a possible D match to TRBD2 (6 bases). V was pared by 5 bases and J by 4 bases, with 17 bases between. Germline V gene lookup returns CDR1 KGHSH and CDR2 LQKENI. The CDR3 has 15 amino acids. This CDR3 reads CASSGQQAGRETQYF. In DNA form, the CDR3 reads TGTGCCAGCTCAGGTCAACAAGCGGGTAGAGAGACCCAGTACTTC.

The CDR3 loop reads CASSPDTNYGYTF. The DNA of the CDR3 is TGTGCCAGCTCACCAGACACAAACTATGGCTACACCTTC. J is TRBJ1-2 and V is TRBV18; D gene uncertain. The V and J ends lost 2 bases and 2 bases respectively, with 6 bases between them. The CDR3 contains 13 residues. Germline CDR1 is KGHSH and CDR2 is LQKENI.

V gene TRBV28 combines with J gene TRBJ2-7; TRBD1 matches at 11 bases. Trimming cost V 6 bases and J 7 bases; bases outside gene matches: 8. The CDR3 has 14 residues. Germline-derived CDR1 and CDR2 are MDHEN and SYDVKM. For the CDR3, the DNA is TGTGCCAGCAGCCCCGGGACAGGGGGGCGAGAGCAGTACTTC. Translated, it gives CASSPGTGGREQYF.

The chain combines TRBV10-3 with TRBJ1-3; D is unclear. Germline-derived CDR1 and CDR2 are ENHRY and SYGVKD. CDR3 length: 12 amino acids. Trimming took off 3 bases at V and 4 bases at J, with 4 bases between the two ends. CDR3 amino acids: CAISDVGNTIYF. In DNA, the CDR3 is TGTGCCATCAGTGACGTCGGAAACACCATATATTTT.

The gene calls are TRBV28 and TRBJ2-1; the match to TRBD2 covers 13 bases. V trimming: 1 base; J trimming: 6 bases; junction bases outside the gene matches: 3. The CDR3 contains 16 residues. Germline-derived CDR1 and CDR2 are MDHEN and SYDVKM. The CDR3 DNA reads as TGTGCCAGCAGTTTATTAGGGACTAGCGGGACCAATGAGCAGTTCTTC. Its protein product is CASSLLGTSGTNEQFF.

The chain uses TRBV28 and TRBJ1-2; 9 bases are shared with TRBD1. This CDR3 contains 14 residues. Germline V gene data show CDR1 as MDHEN and CDR2 as SYDVKM. Unmatched junction bases numbered 4, after V lost 4 bases and J lost 4 bases. The CDR3 DNA reads as TGTGCCAGCAGTTCCGGACAGGGGAGCTATGGCTACACCTTC. Translated: CASSSGQGSYGYTF.

This clone occurred a few times. The gene calls are TRBV4-3 and TRBJ1-5; the D is unclear. The CDR3 contains 13 residues. The germline V gene has CDR1 LGHNA and CDR2 YSLEER. V lost 4 bases, J lost 3 bases, and 7 bases lay in between. CDR3 protein: CASSLQFNQPQHF. CDR3 coding DNA: TGCGCCAGCAGCCTCCAATTCAATCAGCCCCAGCATTTT.

V usage is TRBV25-1 and J usage is TRBJ1-3; D not certain. Trimming took off 3 bases at V and 2 bases at J, with 14 bases between the two ends. The germline V gene has CDR1 MGHDK and CDR2 SYGVNS. The CDR3 spans 16 residues. The DNA for the CDR3 is TGTGCCAGCAGTGAGTTGAGAGGGAACGCTGGAAACACCATATATTTT. It codes for CASSELRGNAGNTIYF. The full variable domain, with the rest looked up from reference TRBV25-1 and TRBJ1-3, is EADIYQTPRYLVIGTGKKITLECSQTMGHDKMYWYQQDPGMELHLIHYSYGVNSTEKGDLSSESTVSRIRTEHFPLTLESARPSHTSQYLCASSELRGNAGNTIYFGEGSWLTVV.

This clone came up a few times. This chain uses TRBV5-1 with TRBJ2-1; 9 bases are a match to TRBD2. The CDR3 is 14 residues long. The trim removed 6 bases at V and 6 bases at J, leaving 7 bases unmatched. Germline CDR1 and CDR2: SGHRS and YFSETQ. CDR3: CASKDSGGANEQFF. Written as DNA, the CDR3 is TGCGCCAGCAAAGATAGCGGGGGAGCCAATGAGCAGTTCTTC.

In DNA, the CDR3 is TGTGCTAGTGGTTTGCTAGCGGGGGGACCAGAGACCCAGTACTTC. Translated: CASGLLAGGPETQYF. J is TRBJ2-5 and V is TRBV12-5; 11 bases agree with TRBD2. The germline gives CDR1 LGHNT, CDR2 FRNRAP. This CDR3 is built from 15 residues. After removal of 2 bases from V and 4 bases from J, the junction contained 3 bases not matched to a gene. Supplemented by reference TRBV12-5 and TRBJ2-5, the full variable domain reads DARVTQTPRHKVTEMGQEVTMRCQPILGHNTVFWYRQTMMQGLELLAYFRNRAPLDDSGMPKDRFSAEMPDATLATLKIQPSEPRDSAVYFCASGLLAGGPETQYFGPGTRLLVL.

This chain's CDR3 is CASSHLGVHEQFF. CDR3 nucleotides: TGCGCCAGCAGCCACCTAGGGGTTCATGAGCAGTTCTTC. V gene TRBV4-3 combines with J gene TRBJ2-1, with D perhaps TRBD1 (5 bases). CDR1 and CDR2 (germline): LGHNA, YSLEER. This CDR3 comprises 13 residues. The V gene lost 3 bases and the J gene lost 8 bases, with 11 bases spanning the gap.